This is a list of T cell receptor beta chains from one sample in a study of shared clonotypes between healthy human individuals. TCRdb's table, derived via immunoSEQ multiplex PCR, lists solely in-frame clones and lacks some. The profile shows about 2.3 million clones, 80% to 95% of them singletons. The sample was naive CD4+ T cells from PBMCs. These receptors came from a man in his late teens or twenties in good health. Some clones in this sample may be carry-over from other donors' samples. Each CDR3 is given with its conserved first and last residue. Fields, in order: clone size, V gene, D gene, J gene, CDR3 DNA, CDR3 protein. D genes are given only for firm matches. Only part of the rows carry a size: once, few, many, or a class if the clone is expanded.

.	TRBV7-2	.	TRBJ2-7	TGTGCCAGCAGCTTCGGAGGGGTCAGCTCCTACGAGCAGTACTTC	CASSFGGVSSYEQYF
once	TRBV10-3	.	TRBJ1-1	TGTGCCACCGAGGATCGACGGGACACTGAAGCTTTCTTT	CATEDRRDTEAFF
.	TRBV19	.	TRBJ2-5	TGTGCCAGTAGTAAGGTGACGGGGGCGAAGGAAGAGACCCAGTACTTC	CASSKVTGAKEETQYF
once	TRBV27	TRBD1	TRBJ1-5	TGTGCCAGCAGTTTATCCGGGACAGGGCATCAGCCCCAGCATTTT	CASSLSGTGHQPQHF
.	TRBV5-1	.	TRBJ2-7	TGCGCCAGCAGCTTGGAGAGGGCCTTCTGGGAGCAGTACTTC	CASSLERAFWEQYF
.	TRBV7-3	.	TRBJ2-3	TGTGCCAGCAGCTTACAATCGTCCAGGTGGGATACGCAGTATTTT	CASSLQSSRWDTQYF
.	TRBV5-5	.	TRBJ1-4	TGTGCCAGCAGCTTGGCCGGATGGGGACTTAATCTGTTTTTT	CASSLAGWGLNLFF
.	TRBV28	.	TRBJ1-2	TGTGCCAGCAGTGGCGGACATGCAGGGGTCTATGGCTACACCTTC	CASSGGHAGVYGYTF
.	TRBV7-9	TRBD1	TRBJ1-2	TGTGCCAGCAGTTTTTCCGGGACAGGGATCGAGCGCTACACCTTC	CASSFSGTGIERYTF
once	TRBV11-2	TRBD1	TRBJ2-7	TGTGCCAGCAGCCGGACAGGGCCCCTTACCTACGAGCAGTACTTC	CASSRTGPLTYEQYF